This T cell receptor beta chain stems from a study of radiotherapy plus CTLA-4 blockade in lung cancer. Study-wide points: TCR clones originating in tumors grew in number in blood after radiotherapy plus ipilimumab. Best predicting response, reportedly, were early blood T cell clone dynamics, with interferon-beta.

V trimming: 1 base; J trimming: 5 bases; junction bases outside the gene matches: 9. CDR1 and CDR2 from the germline V gene are SEHNR and FQNEAQ (reference sequence). This CDR3 contains 17 residues. Measured with immunoSEQ multiplex PCR; TCRdb has only the in-frame clones, and not every one. The data show under 25,000 clones, around 70% seen once. Patients with chemo-refractory metastatic non-small-cell lung cancer received focal radiation plus CTLA-4 blockade with ipilimumab. A remark on this clone: The antigen is not known.

This receptor was taken from a human donor with non-small cell lung cancer who had stable disease on radiotherapy plus ipilimumab. This rearrangement joins TRBV7-9 to TRBJ2-1; 9 bases are shared with TRBD2. The sequenced sample was peripheral blood, obtained from a patient treated with radiotherapy plus ipilimumab. CDR3 bases: TGTGCCAGCAGCTTAGGACTTTGGCGGGAGGGGGACAATGAGCAGTTCTTC. Protein: CASSLGLWREGDNEQFF.